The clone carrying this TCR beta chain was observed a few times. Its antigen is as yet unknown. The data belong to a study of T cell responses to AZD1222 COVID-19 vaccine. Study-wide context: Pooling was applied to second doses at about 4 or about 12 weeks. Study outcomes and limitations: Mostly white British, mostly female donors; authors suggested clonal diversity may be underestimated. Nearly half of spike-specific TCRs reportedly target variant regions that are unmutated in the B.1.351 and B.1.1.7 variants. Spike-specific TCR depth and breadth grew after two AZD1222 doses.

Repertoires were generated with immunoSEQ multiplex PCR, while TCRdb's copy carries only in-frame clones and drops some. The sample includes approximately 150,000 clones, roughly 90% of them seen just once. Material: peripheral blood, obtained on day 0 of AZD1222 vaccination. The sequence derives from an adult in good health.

CDR3 sequence reads: CASSQRLASEQFF. CDR3 in DNA: TGTGCCAGCAGTCAACGACTAGCGTCTGAGCAGTTCTTC. The chain combines TRBV27 with TRBJ2-1; 8 bases align to TRBD2. The J segment lost 9 bases and the V segment lost 5 bases, leaving 6 bases of the junction unmatched. CDR3 length equals 13 residues. In germline, CDR1 is MNHEY, CDR2 SMNVEV (reference sequence).